Detailed here is one T cell receptor (beta chain). Germline values: CDR1 SGHRS, CDR2 YFSETQ. The V segment lost 2 bases and the J segment 7 bases; nucleotides outside the gene matches: 6. The CDR3 is made up of 15 amino acids. 13 Jbeta primers and 60 Vbeta primers were used for the PCR. Repertoires were generated with immunoSEQ multiplex PCR, while TCRdb's copy carries only in-frame clones and drops some. The profile shows tens of thousands of clones, about three quarters of them singletons. The data were obtained in a study of cytomegalovirus exposure and HLA in healthy donors. The sample consisted of PBMCs. The source is a man in his fifties in good health and CMV-seropositive. V gene TRBV5-1 combines with J gene TRBJ1-4, with 9 positions matching TRBD1. CDR3 sequence reads: CASSLTGQGSEKLFF. The DNA of the CDR3 is TGCGCCAGCAGCTTAACGGGACAGGGAAGTGAAAAACTGTTTTTT.